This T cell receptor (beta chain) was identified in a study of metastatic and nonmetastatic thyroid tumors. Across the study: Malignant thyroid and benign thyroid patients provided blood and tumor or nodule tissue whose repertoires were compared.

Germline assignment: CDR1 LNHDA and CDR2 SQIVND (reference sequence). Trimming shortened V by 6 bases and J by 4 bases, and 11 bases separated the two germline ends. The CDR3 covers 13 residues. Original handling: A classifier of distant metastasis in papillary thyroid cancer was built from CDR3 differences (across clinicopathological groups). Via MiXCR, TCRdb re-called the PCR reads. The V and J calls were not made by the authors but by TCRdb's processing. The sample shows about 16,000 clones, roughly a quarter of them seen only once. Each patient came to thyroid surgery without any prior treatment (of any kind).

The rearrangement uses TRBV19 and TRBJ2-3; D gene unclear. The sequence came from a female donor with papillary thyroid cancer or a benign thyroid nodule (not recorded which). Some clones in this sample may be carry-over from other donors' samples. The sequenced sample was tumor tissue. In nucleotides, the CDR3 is TGTGCCAGTAGCTCCCATCACGCAGATACGCAGTATTTT. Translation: CASSSHHADTQYF.